The 22 T cell receptor beta chains below come from one sample, sequenced in a study of blood T cell repertoires in COVID-19. Using immunoSEQ multiplex PCR, the repertoire was profiled, and TCRdb retains in-frame clones only, with some absent. The sample carries 50,000 to 75,000 clones, 90% to 95% recorded once. Sequencing input: peripheral blood. All receptors derive from a human donor in a cohort sampled during active COVID-19.

V is TRBV6-6 and J is TRBJ2-5, with TRBD1 identical over 10 bases. Germline CDR1 and CDR2: MNHNY and SVGAGI (reference sequence). V trimming: 7 bases; J trimming: 4 bases; junction bases outside the gene matches: 6. The CDR3 runs 14 residues. The CDR3 nucleotides read TGTGCCAGCAACGGACAGGGGGTCGGAGAGACCCAGTACTTC. This codes for CASNGQGVGETQYF.

The rearrangement joins TRBV5-1 to TRBJ1-4; possible D gene TRBD1, 6 bases. CDR3 size: 16 residues. The V and J ends lost 1 base and 0 bases respectively, with 10 bases between them. Germline lookup yields CDR1 SGHRS and CDR2 YFSETQ. The CDR3 loop reads CASSLTGPSTNEKLFF. The CDR3 nucleotides are TGCGCCAGCAGCTTGACAGGGCCCTCAACTAATGAAAAACTGTTTTTT.

The rearrangement links TRBV27 to TRBJ2-2; 9 positions match TRBD2. J was trimmed by 2 bases and V by 6 bases; bases with no gene match: 7. The CDR3 consists of 16 residues. Germline CDR1 reads MNHEY; CDR2 reads SMNVEV (reference sequence). The CDR3: CASREPGLANTGELFF. CDR3 nucleotide sequence: TGTGCCAGCAGAGAACCGGGACTAGCAAACACCGGGGAGCTGTTTTTT.

This clone has just a few counts. The DNA of the CDR3 is TGCGCCAGCAGCCGGGACAGAGAAGTTTATAATTCACCCCTCCACTTT. Protein sequence: CASSRDREVYNSPLHF. V usage is TRBV5-1 and J usage is TRBJ1-6, with 7 bases lining up with TRBD1. The CDR3 length is 16 residues. V dropped 4 bases and J dropped 4; count of bases not matched to a gene: 8. Germline V CDR1 and CDR2: SGHRS, YFSETQ. The entire variable domain, with the rest obtained from reference TRBV5-1 and TRBJ1-6, is as follows: KAGVTQTPRYLIKTRGQQVTLSCSPISGHRSVSWYQQTPGQGLQFLFEYFSETQRNKGNFPGRFSGRQFSNSRSEMNVSTLELGDSALYLCASSRDREVYNSPLHFGNGTRLTVT.

The chain recombines TRBV7-2 with TRBJ2-3, with D tentatively TRBD1 (6 bases). Germline CDR1 reads SGHTA; CDR2 reads FQGNSA. Trimming shortened V by 5 bases and J by 4 bases, and 13 bases separated the two germline ends. The CDR3 runs to 14 residues. The CDR3 loop reads CASSPQTGSDTQYF. CDR3 in DNA: TGTGCCAGCAGCCCGCAGACAGGATCAGATACGCAGTATTTT.

This clone has a single count. This chain links TRBV29-1 with TRBJ2-5; weak D call: TRBD2 (5 bases). In germline, CDR1 is SQVTM, CDR2 ANQGSEA. This CDR3 spans 13 amino acids. V was shortened by 7 bases and J by 5 bases, with 17 bases between the two germline ends. CDR3 amino acids: CSAPRARGETQYF. The CDR3 region has the DNA TGCAGCGCTCCTCGGGCCCGAGGGGAGACCCAGTACTTC.

This clone was seen only a few times. The J gene is TRBJ1-2, the V gene TRBV19; D might be TRBD1 (6 bases). Germline loops: CDR1 LNHDA, CDR2 SQIVND (reference sequence). The length of the CDR3 is 14 residues. Trimming took 7 bases from V and 7 from J, leaving 19 bases between them. The CDR3 coding sequence is TGTGCCAGTAACCAGGACAGTACATCGGCTGGCTACACCTTC. Its protein is CASNQDSTSAGYTF.

The CDR3 DNA reads as TGTGCCAGCAGCGAAGGATATCTAGCAACGGAGACCCAGTACTTC. Translation gives CASSEGYLATETQYF. The V and J genes are TRBV7-3 and TRBJ2-5, with D perhaps TRBD2 (5 bases). Trimming left V 5 bases short and J 5 bases short, with 18 bases between. Germline V gene data show CDR1 as SGHTA and CDR2 as FQGTGA. The CDR3 runs to 15 residues. Supplemented by reference TRBV7-3 and TRBJ2-5, the full variable domain reads GAGVSQTPSNKVTEKGKYVELRCDPISGHTALYWYRQSLGQGPEFLIYFQGTGAADDSGLPNDRFFAVRPEGSVSTLKIQRTERGDSAVYLCASSEGYLATETQYFGPGTRLLVL.

The V gene is TRBV5-1, the J gene TRBJ2-7; D unclear. The CDR3 totals 13 residues. Trimming pared 7 bases from V and 5 bases from J, leaving 16 bases between. Germline loops: CDR1 SGHRS, CDR2 YFSETQ. In DNA, the CDR3 is TGCGCCAGCTCGGCCCCTTCCAGCGACGAGCAGTACTTC. Encoded protein: CASSAPSSDEQYF.

V is TRBV3-1 (or the pseudogene TRBV3-2) and J is TRBJ1-2, with 7 bases aligning to TRBD1. This CDR3 region has 16 residues. CDR1 LGHDT and CDR2 YNNKEL come from the germline V gene (reference sequence). The trim removed 0 bases at V and 7 bases at J, leaving 11 bases unmatched. DNA of the CDR3: TGTGCCAGCAGCCAAGAAGGAGACCAGGGGGGCTGTGGCTACACCTTC. Translating gives CASSQEGDQGGCGYTF.

The rearrangement links TRBV23-1 to TRBJ2-2; D may be TRBD2 (5 bases). TRBV23-1 is reported as an ORF; its role is uncertain. There are 18 residues in the CDR3. V was pared by 0 bases and J by 4 bases, with 18 bases between. This CDR3 is CASSQSPLLVPCTGELFF. The CDR3 DNA follows: TGCGCCAGCAGTCAATCACCTCTACTAGTTCCGTGCACCGGGGAGCTGTTTTTT.

This clone has a single count. The chain employs TRBV4-1 and TRBJ2-5, with 8 nucleotides matching TRBD2. Per the germline V gene, CDR1 is MGHRA and CDR2 is YSYEKL. The CDR3 length is 14 residues. Germline trimming cut 4 bases from V and 5 bases from J; bases unmatched to any gene: 6. The CDR3 is CASSLAGWLETQYF. In DNA, the CDR3 is TGCGCCAGCAGCCTAGCGGGGTGGTTGGAGACCCAGTACTTC.

This rearrangement joins TRBV14 to TRBJ2-5, with D perhaps TRBD1 (5 bases). V lost 3 bases to trimming and J lost 2 bases, with 13 bases between them. CDR3 length: 15 amino acids. Germline V gives CDR1 SGHDN, CDR2 FVKESK. DNA for the CDR3: TGTGCCAGCAGCCATGGCAGGGCGTTTCAAGAGACCCAGTACTTC. Amino acids: CASSHGRAFQETQYF. Together with reference TRBV14 and TRBJ2-5, the CDR3 gives the full variable domain: EAGVTQFPSHSVIEKGQTVTLRCDPISGHDNLYWYRRVMGKEIKFLLHFVKESKQDESGMPNNRFLAERTGGTYSTLKVQPAELEDSGVYFCASSHGRAFQETQYFGPGTRLLVL.

The J gene is TRBJ2-2, the V gene TRBV5-4, with D unclear. Trimming shortened V by 2 bases and J by 0 bases, and 8 bases separated the two germline ends. The CDR3 has 15 amino acids. CDR1 SGHNT and CDR2 YYREEE come from the germline V gene (reference sequence). CDR3 DNA: TGTGCCAGCAGCTTCCGCCAGACGAACACCGGGGAGCTGTTTTTT. Its translation is CASSFRQTNTGELFF.

The V gene is TRBV27, the J gene TRBJ2-7; D may be TRBD2 (7 bases). Germline CDR1 is MNHEY and CDR2 is SMNVEV (reference sequence). Trimming took 3 bases from V and 2 from J, leaving 11 bases between them. The CDR3 totals 14 residues. The CDR3 sequence: CASSFAGAPYEQYF. For the CDR3, the DNA is TGTGCCAGCAGTTTCGCGGGGGCGCCCTACGAGCAGTACTTC.

The V call is TRBV6-2 or TRBV6-3, the J call TRBJ2-2; 7 bases are a match to TRBD2. CDR1 and CDR2 (germline): MNHEY, SVGEGT. The V segment lost 6 bases and the J segment 1 base; nucleotides outside the gene matches: 14. CDR3 length: 18 amino acids. The CDR3 DNA sequence: TGTGCCAGCAGCACCGTCTCGGTAGGCGGGGGGAACACCGGGGAGCTGTTTTTT. As protein: CASSTVSVGGGNTGELFF.

The rearrangement links TRBV13 to TRBJ2-3; 7 positions match TRBD2. The CDR3 is made up of 16 amino acids. The germline V gene has CDR1 PRHDT and CDR2 FYEKMQ (reference sequence). The V and J ends lost 8 bases and 4 bases, in that order; junction bases with no gene match: 15. Written as DNA, the CDR3 is TGTGCCAGCTCTTGGGGGGAGGGTGAAGGGCCAGATACGCAGTATTTT. It encodes CASSWGEGEGPDTQYF.

This sequence joins TRBV7-9 and TRBJ2-3; TRBD2 is a possible D gene (5 bases). This CDR3 is 13 amino acids long. Per the germline V gene, CDR1 is SEHNR and CDR2 is FQNEAQ (reference sequence). Trimming stripped 8 bases from V and 1 base from J, with 10 bases between. The CDR3 DNA follows: TGTGCCAGCGCCAACGGGGGCACAGATACGCAGTATTTT. This gives the protein CASANGGTDTQYF.

CDR3 sequence: CAITPQGALEQYF. As DNA, the CDR3 is TGTGCCATCACCCCCCAGGGGGCCCTCGAGCAGTACTTC. The J gene is TRBJ2-7, the V gene TRBV10-3, with TRBD1 matching over 8 bases. V trimming: 7 bases; J trimming: 6 bases; junction bases outside the gene matches: 8. There are 13 residues in the CDR3. Looked up from germline, CDR1 is ENHRY and CDR2 is SYGVKD.

This rearrangement joins TRBV30 to TRBJ1-2; D unresolved. CDR1 is GTSNPN and CDR2 is SVGIG in the germline V gene (reference sequence). The CDR3 has 11 residues. Trimming pared 6 bases from V and 1 base from J, leaving 6 bases between. For the CDR3, the DNA is TGTGCCTGCTGTAGTAACTATGGCTACACCTTC. This translates into CACCSNYGYTF.

As to this clone: The junction differs from germline at one of its ends, possibly a read error. V gene TRBV12-3 or TRBV12-4 combines with J gene TRBJ2-7; 9 positions agree with TRBD1. The CDR3 runs 11 residues. In DNA, the CDR3 is TGTGCCAGCAGCCACAGGGGGCCTGACATTTTC. Translation: CASSHRGPDIF.

V and J are TRBV24-1 and TRBJ2-1; D is undetermined. There are 12 residues in the CDR3. Trimming shortened V by 4 bases and J by 9 bases, and 9 bases separated the two germline ends. Germline CDR1 and CDR2: KGHDR and SFDVKD. CDR3 region: CATSDPMREQFF. For the CDR3, the DNA is TGTGCCACCAGTGACCCGATGCGTGAGCAGTTCTTC.